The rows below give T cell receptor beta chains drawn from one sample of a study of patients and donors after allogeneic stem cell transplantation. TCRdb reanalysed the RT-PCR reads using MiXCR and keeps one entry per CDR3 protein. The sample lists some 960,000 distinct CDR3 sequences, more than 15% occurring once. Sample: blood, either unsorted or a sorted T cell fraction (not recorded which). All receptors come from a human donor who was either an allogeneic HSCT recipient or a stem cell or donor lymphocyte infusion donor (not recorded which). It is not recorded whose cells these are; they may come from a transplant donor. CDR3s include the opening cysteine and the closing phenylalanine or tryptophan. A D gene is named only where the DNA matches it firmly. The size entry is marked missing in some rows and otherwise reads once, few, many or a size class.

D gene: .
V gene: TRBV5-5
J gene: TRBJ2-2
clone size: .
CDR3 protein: CASSILGPKGAGELFF
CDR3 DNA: TGTGCCAGCAGCATACTTGGACCCAAGGGGGCCGGGGAGCTGTTTTTT

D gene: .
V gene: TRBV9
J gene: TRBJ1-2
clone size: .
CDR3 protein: CASSVTGSNGYTF
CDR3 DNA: TGTGCCAGCAGCGTAACAGGGTCCAATGGCTACACCTTC

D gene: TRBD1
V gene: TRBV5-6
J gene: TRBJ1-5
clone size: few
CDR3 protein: CASSLGTGPYQPQHF
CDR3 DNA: TGTGCCAGCAGCCTCGGGACAGGACCGTATCAGCCCCAGCATTTT

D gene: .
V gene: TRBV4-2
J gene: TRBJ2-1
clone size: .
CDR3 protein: CASSQERSYNEQFF
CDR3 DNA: TGTGCCAGCAGCCAAGAGCGGTCCTACAATGAGCAGTTCTTC

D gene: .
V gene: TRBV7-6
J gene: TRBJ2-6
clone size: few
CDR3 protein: CASSETTRGPANVLTF
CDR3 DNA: TGTGCCAGCAGCGAAACGACTAGGGGCCCGGCCAACGTCCTGACTTTC

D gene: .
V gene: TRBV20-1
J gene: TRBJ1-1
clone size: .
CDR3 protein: CSPRPEAFF
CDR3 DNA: TGCAGTCCCAGGCCTGAAGCTTTCTTT

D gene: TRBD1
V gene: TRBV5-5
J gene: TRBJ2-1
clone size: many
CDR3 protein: CASSLVKTGDFYNEQFF
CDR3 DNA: TGTGCCAGCAGCTTGGTCAAGACAGGGGATTTCTACAATGAGCAGTTCTTC

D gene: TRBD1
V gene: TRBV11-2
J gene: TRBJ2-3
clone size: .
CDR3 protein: CASSVPGQETTDTQYF
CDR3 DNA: TGTGCCAGCAGCGTTCCCGGACAGGAAACCACAGATACGCAGTATTTT

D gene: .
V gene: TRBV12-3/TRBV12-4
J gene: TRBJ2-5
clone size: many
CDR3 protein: CASSYRGGETQYF
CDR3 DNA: TGTGCCAGCAGTTACAGGGGAGGAGAGACCCAGTACTTC

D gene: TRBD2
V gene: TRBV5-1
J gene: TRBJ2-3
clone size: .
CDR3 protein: CASSPRTSGGARATQYF
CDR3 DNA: TGCGCCAGCAGCCCCCGGACTAGCGGGGGGGCCCGGGCTACGCAGTATTTT

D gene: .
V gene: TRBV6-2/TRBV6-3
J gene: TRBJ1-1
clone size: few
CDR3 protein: CASSFTGRYTEAFF
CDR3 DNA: TGTGCCAGCAGTTTCACAGGGCGATACACTGAAGCTTTCTTT

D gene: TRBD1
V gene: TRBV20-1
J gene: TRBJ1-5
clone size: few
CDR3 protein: CSARERTGGNEPQHF
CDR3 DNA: TGCAGTGCTAGAGAGAGGACAGGGGGTAATGAGCCCCAGCATTTT

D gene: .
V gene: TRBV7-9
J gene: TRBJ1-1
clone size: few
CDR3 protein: CASSFPGLGAFF
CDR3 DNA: TGTGCCAGCAGCTTCCCGGGCCTGGGGGCTTTCTTT

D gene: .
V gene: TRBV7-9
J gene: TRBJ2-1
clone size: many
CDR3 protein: CASSLAGVAYNEQFF
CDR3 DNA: TGTGCCAGCAGCTTAGCGGGAGTGGCCTACAATGAGCAGTTCTTC

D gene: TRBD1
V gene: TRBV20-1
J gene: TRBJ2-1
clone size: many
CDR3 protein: CSARTGRSNEQFF
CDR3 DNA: TGCAGTGCTAGGACAGGGCGGTCGAATGAGCAGTTCTTC

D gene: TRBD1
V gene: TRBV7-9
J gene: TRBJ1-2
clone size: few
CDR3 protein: CASSPLRDRVYGYTF
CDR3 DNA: TGTGCCAGCAGCCCCCTCCGGGACAGGGTCTATGGCTACACCTTC

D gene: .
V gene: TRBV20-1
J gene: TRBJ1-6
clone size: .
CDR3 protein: CSARDRGAYNSPLHF
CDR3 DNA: TGCAGTGCTAGAGACCGAGGGGCTTATAATTCACCCCTCCACTTT

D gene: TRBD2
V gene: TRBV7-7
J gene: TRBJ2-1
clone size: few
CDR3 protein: CASSLGEGSNEQFF
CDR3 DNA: TGTGCTAGCAGCTTAGGGGAGGGTTCCAATGAGCAGTTCTTC

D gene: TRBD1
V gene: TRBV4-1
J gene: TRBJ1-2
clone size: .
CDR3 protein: CASSQAGQGAQGYTF
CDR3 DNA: TGCGCCAGCAGCCAGGCGGGACAGGGGGCGCAAGGCTACACCTTC

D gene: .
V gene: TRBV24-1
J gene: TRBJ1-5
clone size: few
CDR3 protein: CATSDASGSNQPQHF
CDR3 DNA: TGTGCCACCAGTGATGCCTCCGGCAGCAATCAGCCCCAGCATTTT

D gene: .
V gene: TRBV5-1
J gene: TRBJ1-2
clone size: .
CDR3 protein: CASSSNLDGRVGGYTF
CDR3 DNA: TGCGCCAGCAGCTCGAACCTTGACGGCAGAGTAGGAGGCTACACCTTC

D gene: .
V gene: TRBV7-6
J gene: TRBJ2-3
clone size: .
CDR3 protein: CASSSRVRGTATDTQYF
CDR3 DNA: TGTGCCAGCAGCTCCCGCGTTAGGGGGACCGCCACAGATACGCAGTATTTT

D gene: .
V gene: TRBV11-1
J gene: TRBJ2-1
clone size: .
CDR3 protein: CASSPYRGNEQFF
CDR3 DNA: TGTGCCAGCAGCCCGTATCGGGGGAATGAGCAGTTCTTC

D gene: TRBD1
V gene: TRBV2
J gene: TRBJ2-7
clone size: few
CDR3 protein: CASSQRGRTGGNYEQYF
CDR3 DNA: TGTGCCAGCAGCCAAAGGGGGAGGACAGGGGGTAACTACGAGCAGTACTTC

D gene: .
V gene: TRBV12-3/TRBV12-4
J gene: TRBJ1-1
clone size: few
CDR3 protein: CASSSRQTPNTEAFF
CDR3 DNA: TGTGCCAGCAGTTCTCGACAGACACCGAACACTGAAGCTTTCTTT

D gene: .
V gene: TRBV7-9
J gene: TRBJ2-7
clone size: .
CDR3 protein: CASSSLPGAYEQYF
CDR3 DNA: TGTGCCAGCAGCTCCCTACCAGGGGCCTACGAGCAGTACTTC

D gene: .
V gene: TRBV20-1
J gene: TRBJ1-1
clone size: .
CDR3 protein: CSATRLGAFF
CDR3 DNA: TGCAGTGCTACTAGACTAGGGGCTTTCTTT

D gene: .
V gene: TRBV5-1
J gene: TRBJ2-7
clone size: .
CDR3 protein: CASSLGLEAYEQYF
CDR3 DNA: TGCGCCAGCAGCTTGGGACTAGAGGCCTACGAGCAGTACTTC

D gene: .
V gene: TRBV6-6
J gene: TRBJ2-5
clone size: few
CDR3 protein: CASSYKGETQYF
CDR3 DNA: TGTGCCAGCAGTTACAAGGGGGAGACCCAGTACTTC

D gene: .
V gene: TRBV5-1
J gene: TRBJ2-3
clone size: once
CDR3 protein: CAGLSGGAGLNTQYF
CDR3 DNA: TGCGCCGGCCTTTCAGGAGGAGCGGGTCTAAATACGCAGTATTTT

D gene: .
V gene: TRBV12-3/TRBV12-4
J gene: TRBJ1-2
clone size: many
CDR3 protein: CASSLSGTNYGYTF
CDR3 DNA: TGTGCCAGCAGTCTCTCCGGGACAAACTATGGCTACACCTTC

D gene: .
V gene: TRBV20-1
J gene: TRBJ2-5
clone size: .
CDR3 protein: CSAGGGETQYF
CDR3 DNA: TGCAGTGCTGGCGGTGGAGAGACCCAGTACTTC

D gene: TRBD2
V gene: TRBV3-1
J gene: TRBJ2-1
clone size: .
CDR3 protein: CASSPRVLAGDNEQFF
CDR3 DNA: TGTGCCAGCAGCCCCCGGGTTCTAGCGGGAGACAATGAGCAGTTCTTC

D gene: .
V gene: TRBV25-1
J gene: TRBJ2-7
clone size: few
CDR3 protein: CASSESGGRDYEQYF
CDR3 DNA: TGTGCCAGCAGTGAATCTGGAGGCAGGGACTACGAGCAGTACTTC

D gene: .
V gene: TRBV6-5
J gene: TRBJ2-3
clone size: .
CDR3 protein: CASSYSELAYTQYF
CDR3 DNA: TGTGCCAGCAGCTATTCGGAGCTAGCATATACGCAGTATTTT

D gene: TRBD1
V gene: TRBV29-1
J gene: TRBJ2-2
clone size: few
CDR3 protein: CSVVRDSRGGELFF
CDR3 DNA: TGCAGCGTTGTTCGGGACAGTAGAGGCGGGGAGCTGTTTTTT

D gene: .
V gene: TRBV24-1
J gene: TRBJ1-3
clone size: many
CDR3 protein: CATSDPDSSGNTIYF
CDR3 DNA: TGTGCCACCAGTGACCCGGACAGTTCTGGAAACACCATATATTTT

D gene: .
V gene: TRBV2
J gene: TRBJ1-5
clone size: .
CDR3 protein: CASSERQLNQPQHF
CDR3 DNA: TGTGCCAGCAGTGAAAGACAGCTCAATCAGCCCCAGCATTTT

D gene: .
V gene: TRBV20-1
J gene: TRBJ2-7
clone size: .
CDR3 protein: CSASIFQGLSYEQYF
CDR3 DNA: TGCAGTGCTAGTATTTTTCAGGGGCTTTCCTACGAGCAGTACTTC

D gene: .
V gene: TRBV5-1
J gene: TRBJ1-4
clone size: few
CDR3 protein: CASRFGRGLIGINEKLFF
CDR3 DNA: TGCGCCAGCAGATTTGGGAGGGGCCTCATTGGGATTAATGAAAAACTGTTTTTT

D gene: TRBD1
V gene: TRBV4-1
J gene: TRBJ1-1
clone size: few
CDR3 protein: CASSQELTGAVSFF
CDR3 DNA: TGCGCCAGCAGCCAAGAGTTGACAGGGGCCGTGTCTTTCTTT